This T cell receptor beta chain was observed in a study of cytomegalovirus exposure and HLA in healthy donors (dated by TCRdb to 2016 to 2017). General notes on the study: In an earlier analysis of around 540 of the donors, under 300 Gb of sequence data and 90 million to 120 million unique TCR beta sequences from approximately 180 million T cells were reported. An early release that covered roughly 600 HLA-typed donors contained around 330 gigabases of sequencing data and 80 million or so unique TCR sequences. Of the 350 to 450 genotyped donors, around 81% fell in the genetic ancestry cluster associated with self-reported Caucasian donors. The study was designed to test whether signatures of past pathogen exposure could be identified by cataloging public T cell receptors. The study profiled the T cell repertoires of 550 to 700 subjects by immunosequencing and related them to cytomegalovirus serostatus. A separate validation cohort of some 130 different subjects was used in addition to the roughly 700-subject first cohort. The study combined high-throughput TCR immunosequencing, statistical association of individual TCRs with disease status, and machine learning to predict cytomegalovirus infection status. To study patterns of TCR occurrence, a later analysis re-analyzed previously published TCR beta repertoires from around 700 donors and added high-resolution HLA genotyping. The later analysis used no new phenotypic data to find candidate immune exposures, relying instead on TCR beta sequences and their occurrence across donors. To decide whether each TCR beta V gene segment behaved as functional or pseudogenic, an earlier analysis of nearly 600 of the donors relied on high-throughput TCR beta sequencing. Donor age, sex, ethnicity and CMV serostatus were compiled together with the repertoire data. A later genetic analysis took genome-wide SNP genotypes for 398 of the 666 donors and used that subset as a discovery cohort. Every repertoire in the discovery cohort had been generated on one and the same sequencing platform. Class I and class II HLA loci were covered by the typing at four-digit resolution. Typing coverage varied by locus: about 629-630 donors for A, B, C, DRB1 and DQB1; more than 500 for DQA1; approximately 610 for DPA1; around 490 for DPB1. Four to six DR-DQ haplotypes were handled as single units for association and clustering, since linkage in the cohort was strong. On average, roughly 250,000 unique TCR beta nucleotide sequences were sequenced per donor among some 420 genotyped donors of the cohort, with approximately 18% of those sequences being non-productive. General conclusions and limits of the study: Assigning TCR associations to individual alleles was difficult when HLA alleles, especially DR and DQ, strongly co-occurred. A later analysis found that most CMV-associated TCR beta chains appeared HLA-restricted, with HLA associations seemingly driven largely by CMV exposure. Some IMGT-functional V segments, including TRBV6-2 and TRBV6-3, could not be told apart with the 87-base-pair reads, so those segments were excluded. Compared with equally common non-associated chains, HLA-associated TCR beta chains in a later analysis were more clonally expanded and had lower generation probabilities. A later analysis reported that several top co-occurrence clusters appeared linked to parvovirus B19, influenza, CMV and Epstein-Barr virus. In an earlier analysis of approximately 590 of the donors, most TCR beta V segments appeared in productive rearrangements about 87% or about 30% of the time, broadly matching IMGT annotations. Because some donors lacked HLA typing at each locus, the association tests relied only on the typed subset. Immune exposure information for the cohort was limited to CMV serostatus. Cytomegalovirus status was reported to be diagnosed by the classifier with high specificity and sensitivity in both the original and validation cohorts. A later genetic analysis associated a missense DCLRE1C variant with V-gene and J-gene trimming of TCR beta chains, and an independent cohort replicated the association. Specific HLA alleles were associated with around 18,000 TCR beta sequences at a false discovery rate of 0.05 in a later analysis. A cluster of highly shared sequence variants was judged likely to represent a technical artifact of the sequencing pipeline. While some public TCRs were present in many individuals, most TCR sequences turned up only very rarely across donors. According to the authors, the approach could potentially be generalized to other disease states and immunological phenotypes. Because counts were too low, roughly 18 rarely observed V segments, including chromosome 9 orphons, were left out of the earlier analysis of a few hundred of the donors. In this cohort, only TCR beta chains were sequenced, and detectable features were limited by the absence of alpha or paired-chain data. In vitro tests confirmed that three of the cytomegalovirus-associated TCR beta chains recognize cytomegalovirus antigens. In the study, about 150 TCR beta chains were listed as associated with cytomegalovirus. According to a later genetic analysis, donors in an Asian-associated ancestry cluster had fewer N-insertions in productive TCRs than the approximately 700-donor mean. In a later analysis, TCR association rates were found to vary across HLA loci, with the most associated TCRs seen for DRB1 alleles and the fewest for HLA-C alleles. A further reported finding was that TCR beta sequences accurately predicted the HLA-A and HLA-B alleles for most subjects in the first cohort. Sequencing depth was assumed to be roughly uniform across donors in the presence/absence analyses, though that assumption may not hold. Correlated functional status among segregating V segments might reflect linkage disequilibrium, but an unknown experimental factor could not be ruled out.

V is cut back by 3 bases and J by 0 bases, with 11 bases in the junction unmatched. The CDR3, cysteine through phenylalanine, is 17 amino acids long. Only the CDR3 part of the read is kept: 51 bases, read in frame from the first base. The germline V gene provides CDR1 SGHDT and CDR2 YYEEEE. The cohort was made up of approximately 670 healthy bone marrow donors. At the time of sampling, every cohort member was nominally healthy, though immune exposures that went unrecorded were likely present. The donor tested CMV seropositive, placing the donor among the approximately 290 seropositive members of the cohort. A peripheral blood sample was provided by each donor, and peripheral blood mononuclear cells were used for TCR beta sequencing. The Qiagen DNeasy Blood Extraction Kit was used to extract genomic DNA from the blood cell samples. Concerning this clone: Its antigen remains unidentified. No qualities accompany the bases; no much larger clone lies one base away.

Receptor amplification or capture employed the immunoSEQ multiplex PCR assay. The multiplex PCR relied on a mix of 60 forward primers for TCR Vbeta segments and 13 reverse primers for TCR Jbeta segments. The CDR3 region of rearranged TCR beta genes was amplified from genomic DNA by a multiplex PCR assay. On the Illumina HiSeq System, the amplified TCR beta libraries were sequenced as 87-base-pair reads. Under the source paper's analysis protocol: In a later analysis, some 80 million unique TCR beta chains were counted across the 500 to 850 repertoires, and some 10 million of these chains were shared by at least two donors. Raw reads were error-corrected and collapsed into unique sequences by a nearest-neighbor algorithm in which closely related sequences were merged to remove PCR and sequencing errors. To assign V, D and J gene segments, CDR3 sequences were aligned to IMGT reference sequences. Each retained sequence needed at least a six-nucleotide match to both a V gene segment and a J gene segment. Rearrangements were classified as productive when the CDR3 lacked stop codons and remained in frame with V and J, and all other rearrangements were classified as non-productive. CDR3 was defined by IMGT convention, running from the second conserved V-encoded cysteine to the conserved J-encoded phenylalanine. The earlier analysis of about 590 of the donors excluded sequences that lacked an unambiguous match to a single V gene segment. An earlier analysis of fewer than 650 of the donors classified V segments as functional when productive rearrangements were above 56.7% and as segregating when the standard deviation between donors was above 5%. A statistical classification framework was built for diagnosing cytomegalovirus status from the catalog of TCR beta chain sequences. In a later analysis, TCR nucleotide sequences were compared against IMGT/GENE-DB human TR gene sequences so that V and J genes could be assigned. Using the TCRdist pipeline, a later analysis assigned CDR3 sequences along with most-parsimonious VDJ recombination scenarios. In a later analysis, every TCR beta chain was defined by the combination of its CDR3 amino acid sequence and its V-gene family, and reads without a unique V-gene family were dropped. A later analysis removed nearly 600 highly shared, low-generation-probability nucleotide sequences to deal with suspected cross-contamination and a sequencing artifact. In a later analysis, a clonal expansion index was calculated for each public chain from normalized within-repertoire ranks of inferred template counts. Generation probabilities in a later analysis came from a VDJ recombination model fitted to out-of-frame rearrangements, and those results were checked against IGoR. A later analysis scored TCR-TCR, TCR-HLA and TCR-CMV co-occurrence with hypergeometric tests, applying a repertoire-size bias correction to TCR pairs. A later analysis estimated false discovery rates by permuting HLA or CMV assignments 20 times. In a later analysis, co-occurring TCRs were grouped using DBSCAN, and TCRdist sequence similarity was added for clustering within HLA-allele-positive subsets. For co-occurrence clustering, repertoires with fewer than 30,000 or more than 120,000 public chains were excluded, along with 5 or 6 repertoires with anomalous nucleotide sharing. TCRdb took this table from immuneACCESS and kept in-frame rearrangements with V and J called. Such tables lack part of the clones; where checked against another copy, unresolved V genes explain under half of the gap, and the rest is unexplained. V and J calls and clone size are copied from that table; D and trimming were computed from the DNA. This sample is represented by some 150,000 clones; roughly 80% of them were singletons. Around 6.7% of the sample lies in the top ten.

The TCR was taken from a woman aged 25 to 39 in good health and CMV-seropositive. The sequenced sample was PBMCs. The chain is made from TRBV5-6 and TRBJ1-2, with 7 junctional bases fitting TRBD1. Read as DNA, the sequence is TGTGCCAGCAGCTCCAAGACAGGGATAACCACTAACTATGGCTACACCTTC. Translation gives CASSSKTGITTNYGYTF.